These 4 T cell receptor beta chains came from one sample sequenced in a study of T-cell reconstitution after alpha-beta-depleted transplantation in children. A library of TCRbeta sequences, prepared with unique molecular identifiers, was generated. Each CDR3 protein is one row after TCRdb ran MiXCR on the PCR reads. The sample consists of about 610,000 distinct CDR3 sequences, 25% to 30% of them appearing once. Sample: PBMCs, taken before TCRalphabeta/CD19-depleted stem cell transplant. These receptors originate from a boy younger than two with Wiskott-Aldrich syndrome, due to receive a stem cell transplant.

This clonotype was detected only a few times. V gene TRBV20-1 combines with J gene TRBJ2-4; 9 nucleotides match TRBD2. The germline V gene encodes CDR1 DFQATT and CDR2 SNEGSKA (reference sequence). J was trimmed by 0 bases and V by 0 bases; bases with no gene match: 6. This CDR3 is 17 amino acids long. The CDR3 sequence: CSAREPSGTLAKNIQYF. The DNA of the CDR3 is TGCAGTGCTAGAGAGCCTAGCGGGACACTAGCCAAAAACATTCAGTACTTC.

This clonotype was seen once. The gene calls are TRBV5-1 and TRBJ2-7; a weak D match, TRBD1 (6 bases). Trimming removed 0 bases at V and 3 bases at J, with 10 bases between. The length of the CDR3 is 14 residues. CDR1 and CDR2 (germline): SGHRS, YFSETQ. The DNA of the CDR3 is TGCGCCAGCAGCTTGGGGACAGACCGCTACGAGCAGTACTTC. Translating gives CASSLGTDRYEQYF.

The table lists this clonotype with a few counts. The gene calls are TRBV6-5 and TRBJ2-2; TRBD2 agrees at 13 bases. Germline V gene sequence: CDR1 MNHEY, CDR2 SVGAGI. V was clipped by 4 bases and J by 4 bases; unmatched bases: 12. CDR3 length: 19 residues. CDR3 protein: CASSSRLLAGGPVTGELFF. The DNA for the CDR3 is TGTGCCAGCAGTTCCCGTTTACTAGCGGGAGGGCCGGTCACCGGGGAGCTGTTTTTT.

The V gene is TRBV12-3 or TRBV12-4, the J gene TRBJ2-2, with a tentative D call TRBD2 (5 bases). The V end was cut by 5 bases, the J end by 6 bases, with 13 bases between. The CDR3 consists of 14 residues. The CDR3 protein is CASSIRTGAGELFF. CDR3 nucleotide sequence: TGTGCCAGCAGTATACGGACTGGGGCCGGGGAGCTGTTTTTT.